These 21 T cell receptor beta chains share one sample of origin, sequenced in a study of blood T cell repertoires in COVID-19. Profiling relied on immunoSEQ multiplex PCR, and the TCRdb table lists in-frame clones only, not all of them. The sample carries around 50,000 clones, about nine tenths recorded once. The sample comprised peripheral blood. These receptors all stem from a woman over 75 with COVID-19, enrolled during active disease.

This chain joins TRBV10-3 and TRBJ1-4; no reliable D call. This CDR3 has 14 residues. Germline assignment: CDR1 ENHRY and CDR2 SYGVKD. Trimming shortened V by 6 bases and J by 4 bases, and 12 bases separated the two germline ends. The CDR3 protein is CAISPGLNNEKLFF. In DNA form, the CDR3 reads TGTGCCATCAGCCCCGGGTTAAATAATGAAAAACTGTTTTTT.

For the CDR3, the DNA is TGTGCCAGTAGTAGCCAGAGCAATCAGCCCCAGCATTTT. This translates into CASSSQSNQPQHF. This chain links TRBV19 with TRBJ1-5; D call uncertain. Per germline, CDR1 LNHDA and CDR2 SQIVND (reference sequence). The CDR3 consists of 13 residues. Trimming took off 4 bases at V and 1 base at J, with 5 bases between the two ends.

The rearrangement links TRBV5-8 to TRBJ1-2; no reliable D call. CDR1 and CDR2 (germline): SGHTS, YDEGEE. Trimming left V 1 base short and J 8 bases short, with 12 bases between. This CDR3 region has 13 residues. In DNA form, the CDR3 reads TGTGCCAGCAGCTTGTTCGGGGAGAGGGGCTACACCTTC. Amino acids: CASSLFGERGYTF.

DNA for the CDR3: TGCGCCAGCAGCTTGGAGGCACAGGCAACCTACGAGCAGTACTTC. Translated: CASSLEAQATYEQYF. This chain connects TRBV5-1 to TRBJ2-7, with D perhaps TRBD1 (5 bases). From germline, CDR1 is SGHRS and CDR2 YFSETQ. The ends were cut back, 0 bases at V and 2 bases at J, with 12 bases in the middle. CDR3 size: 15 residues.

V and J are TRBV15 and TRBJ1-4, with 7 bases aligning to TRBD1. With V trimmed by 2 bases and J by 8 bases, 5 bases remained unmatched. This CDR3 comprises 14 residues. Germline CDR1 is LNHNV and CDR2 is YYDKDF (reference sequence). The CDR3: CATSRRGLGEKLFF. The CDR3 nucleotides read TGTGCCACCAGCAGAAGGGGGCTAGGGGAAAAACTGTTTTTT.

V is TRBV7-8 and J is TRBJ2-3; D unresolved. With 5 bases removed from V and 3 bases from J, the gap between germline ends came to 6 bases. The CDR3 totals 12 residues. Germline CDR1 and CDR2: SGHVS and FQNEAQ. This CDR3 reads CASSPRTDTQYF. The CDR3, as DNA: TGTGCCAGCAGCCCCAGGACAGATACGCAGTATTTT.

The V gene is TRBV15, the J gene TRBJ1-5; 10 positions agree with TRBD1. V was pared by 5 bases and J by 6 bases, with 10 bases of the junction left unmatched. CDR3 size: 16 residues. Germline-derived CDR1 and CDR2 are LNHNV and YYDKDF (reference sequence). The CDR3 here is CATSQRGTGALQPQHF. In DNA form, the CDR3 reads TGTGCCACCAGCCAAAGAGGGACAGGGGCCCTTCAGCCCCAGCATTTT.

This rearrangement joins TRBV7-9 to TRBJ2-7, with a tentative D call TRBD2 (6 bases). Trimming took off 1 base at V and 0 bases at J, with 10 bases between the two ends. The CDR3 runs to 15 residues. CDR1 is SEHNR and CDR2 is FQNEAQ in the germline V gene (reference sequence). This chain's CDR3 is CASSLGAGSSYEQYF. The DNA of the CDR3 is TGTGCCAGCAGCTTAGGAGCGGGTAGCTCCTACGAGCAGTACTTC.

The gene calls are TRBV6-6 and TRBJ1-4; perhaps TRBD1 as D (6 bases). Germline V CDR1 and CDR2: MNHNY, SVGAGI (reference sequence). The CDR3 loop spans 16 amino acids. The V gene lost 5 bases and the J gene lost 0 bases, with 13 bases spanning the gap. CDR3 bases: TGTGCCAGCAGTAGACAGGCTGTTGCAACTAATGAAAAACTGTTTTTT. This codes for CASSRQAVATNEKLFF.

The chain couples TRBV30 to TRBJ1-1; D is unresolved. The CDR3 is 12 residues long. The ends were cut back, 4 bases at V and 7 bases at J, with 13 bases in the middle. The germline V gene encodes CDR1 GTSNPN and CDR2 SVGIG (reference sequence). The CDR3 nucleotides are TGTGCCTGGACGCGAAGGTGGAGTGAAGCTTTCTTT. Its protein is CAWTRRWSEAFF.

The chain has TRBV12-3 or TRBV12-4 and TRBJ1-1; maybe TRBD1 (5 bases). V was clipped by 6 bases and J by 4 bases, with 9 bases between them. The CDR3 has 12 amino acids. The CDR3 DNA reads TGTGCCAGCAGAGGGGAAAGCACTGAAGCTTTCTTT. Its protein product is CASRGESTEAFF.

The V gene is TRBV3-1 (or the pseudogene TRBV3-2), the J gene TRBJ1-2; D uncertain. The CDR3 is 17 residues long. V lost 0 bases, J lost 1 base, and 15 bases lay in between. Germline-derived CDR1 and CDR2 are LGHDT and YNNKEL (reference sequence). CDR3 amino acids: CASSQDPILRGNYGYTF. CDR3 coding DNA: TGTGCCAGCAGCCAAGATCCCATTCTGCGAGGTAACTATGGCTACACCTTC.

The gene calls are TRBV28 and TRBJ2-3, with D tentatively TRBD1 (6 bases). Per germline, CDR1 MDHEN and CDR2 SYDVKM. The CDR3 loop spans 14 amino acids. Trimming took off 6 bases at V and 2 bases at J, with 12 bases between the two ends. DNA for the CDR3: TGTGCCAGCAGACGGGACACCGTCACAGATACGCAGTATTTT. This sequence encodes CASRRDTVTDTQYF.

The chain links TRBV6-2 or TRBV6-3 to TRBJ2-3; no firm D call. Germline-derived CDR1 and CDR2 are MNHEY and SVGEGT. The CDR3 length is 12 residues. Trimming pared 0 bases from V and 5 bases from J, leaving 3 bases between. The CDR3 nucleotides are TGTGCCAGCAGTTACTCTCAAGATACGCAGTATTTT. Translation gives CASSYSQDTQYF.

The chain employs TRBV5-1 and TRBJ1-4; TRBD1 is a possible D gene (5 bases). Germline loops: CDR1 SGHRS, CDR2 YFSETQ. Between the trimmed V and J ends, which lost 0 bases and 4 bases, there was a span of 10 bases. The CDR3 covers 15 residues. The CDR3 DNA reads TGCGCCAGCAGCTTGGAGGGGTCCCGTAATGAAAAACTGTTTTTT. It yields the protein CASSLEGSRNEKLFF. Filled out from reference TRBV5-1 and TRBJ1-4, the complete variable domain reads KAGVTQTPRYLIKTRGQQVTLSCSPISGHRSVSWYQQTPGQGLQFLFEYFSETQRNKGNFPGRFSGRQFSNSRSEMNVSTLELGDSALYLCASSLEGSRNEKLFFGSGTQLSVL.

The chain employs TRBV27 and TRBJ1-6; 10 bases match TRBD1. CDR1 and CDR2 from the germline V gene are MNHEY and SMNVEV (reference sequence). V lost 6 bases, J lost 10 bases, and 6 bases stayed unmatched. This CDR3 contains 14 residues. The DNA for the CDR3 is TGTGCCAGCAGGACAGGGGGCGCTTCCTCACCCCTCCACTTT. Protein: CASRTGGASSPLHF.

The CDR3 spells CASSQTGGAYYGYTF. The CDR3 DNA sequence: TGTGCCAGCAGTCAGACAGGGGGCGCGTACTATGGCTACACCTTC. The rearrangement links TRBV27 to TRBJ1-2, with 10 bases aligning to TRBD1. Trimming at V came to 5 bases and at J to 3 bases, leaving 6 bases not matched to a gene. Germline V gene sequence: CDR1 MNHEY, CDR2 SMNVEV (reference sequence). This CDR3 comprises 15 residues.

The CDR3 DNA is TGTGCCAGCAGTTCGACAGGGGTTGAGGATACGCAGTATTTT. Its protein is CASSSTGVEDTQYF. This chain links TRBV27 with TRBJ2-3; 8 nucleotides match TRBD1. The V gene's germline CDR1 is MNHEY and CDR2 SMNVEV (reference sequence). V dropped 4 bases and J dropped 6; count of bases not matched to a gene: 6. The CDR3 consists of 14 residues.

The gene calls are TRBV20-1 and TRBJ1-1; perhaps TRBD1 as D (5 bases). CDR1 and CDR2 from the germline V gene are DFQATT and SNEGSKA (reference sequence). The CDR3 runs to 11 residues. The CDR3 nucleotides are TGCATTGTTGACAGTAACACTGAAGCTTTCTTT. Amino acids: CIVDSNTEAFF.

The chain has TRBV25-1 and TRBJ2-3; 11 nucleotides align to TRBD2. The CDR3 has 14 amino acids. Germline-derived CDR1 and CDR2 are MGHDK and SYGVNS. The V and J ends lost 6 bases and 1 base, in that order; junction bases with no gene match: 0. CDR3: CASRTSGGTDTQYF. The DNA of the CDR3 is TGTGCCAGCAGGACTAGCGGGGGCACAGATACGCAGTATTTT.

CDR3 sequence (DNA): TGTGCCAGTAGGAGGGGGGGAGAAGAGACCCAGTACTTC. It encodes CASRRGGEETQYF. The chain has TRBV19 and TRBJ2-5; D perhaps matches TRBD2 (7 bases). Germline V gives CDR1 LNHDA, CDR2 SQIVND (reference sequence). V was clipped by 6 bases and J by 3 bases, with 11 bases between them. The CDR3 totals 13 residues.